The 8 T cell receptor beta chains below were found in one sample sequenced in a study of cytomegalovirus exposure and HLA in healthy donors. Profiled with immunoSEQ multiplex PCR; TCRdb holds only in-frame clones, not every one. Among about 150,000 clones listed, about 88% were seen once. Sequenced sample: PBMCs. The receptors were gathered from a man aged 18 to 35 in good health and CMV-seropositive.

Here the CDR3 DNA reads TGCGCCAGCAGCGGCGGGGGTCTGGAGCAGTACTTC. This sequence encodes CASSGGGLEQYF. The chain combines TRBV5-1 with TRBJ2-7, with 7 positions matching TRBD2. The ends lost 4 bases at V and 7 bases at J; junction bases unmatched: 5. The CDR3 contains 12 residues. The germline CDR1 and CDR2 sequences are SGHRS and YFSETQ.

This chain joins TRBV7-2 and TRBJ2-2, with D tentatively TRBD1 (5 bases). From germline, CDR1 is SGHTA and CDR2 FQGNSA. V shed 1 base and J shed 3 bases, with 15 bases lying between them. The CDR3 loop spans 17 amino acids. Written as DNA, the CDR3 is TGTGCCAGCAGCTTAGGCTTCAGCGCCAGGGACACCGGGGAGCTGTTTTTT. Translated, it gives CASSLGFSARDTGELFF.

This chain joins TRBV18 and TRBJ2-7; D perhaps matches TRBD1 (5 bases). Germline V gene data show CDR1 as KGHSH and CDR2 as LQKENI. CDR3 length equals 13 residues. V lost 3 bases and J lost 3, with 9 bases in between. Written as DNA, the CDR3 is TGTGCCAGCTCACCTCAGGGCGACTACGAGCAGTACTTC. Its translation: CASSPQGDYEQYF. Complete variable domain (other parts from reference TRBV18 and TRBJ2-7): NAGVMQNPRHLVRRRGQEARLRCSPMKGHSHVYWYRQLPEEGLKFMVYLQKENIIDESGMPKERFSAEFPKEGPSILRIQQVVRGDSAAYFCASSPQGDYEQYFGPGTRLTVT.

CDR3 DNA: TGTGCCAGCAGCTTGAAAACTAGCCCTAGCACAGATACGCAGTATTTT. This codes for CASSLKTSPSTDTQYF. The rearrangement uses TRBV5-4 and TRBJ2-3; maybe TRBD2 (6 bases). There are 16 residues in the CDR3. V lost 1 base to trimming and J lost 0 bases, with 12 bases between them. Germline CDR1 SGHNT, CDR2 YYREEE (reference sequence).

The V and J genes are TRBV11-2 and TRBJ1-4; 8 bases match TRBD1. V dropped 5 bases and J dropped 2; count of bases not matched to a gene: 13. The CDR3 has 18 residues. Germline CDR1 and CDR2: SGHAT and FQNNGV. DNA for the CDR3: TGTGCCAGCAGCGGTCAGGACAGGGTGAAGTGGACTAATGAAAAACTGTTTTTT. This translates into CASSGQDRVKWTNEKLFF.

This clone was seen a few times. The chain has TRBV7-3 and TRBJ1-5; 8 nucleotides line up with TRBD1. The CDR3 covers 16 residues. CDR1 SGHTA and CDR2 FQGTGA come from the germline V gene. Unmatched junction bases numbered 8, after V lost 2 bases and J lost 5 bases. CDR3 residues: CASSLPQMTGDQPQHF. Here the CDR3 DNA reads TGTGCCAGCAGCTTACCTCAAATGACAGGGGATCAGCCCCAGCATTTT.

The rearrangement uses TRBV27 and TRBJ2-7; TRBD2 matches at 10 bases. The germline V gene encodes CDR1 MNHEY and CDR2 SMNVEV (reference sequence). This CDR3 has 15 residues. The V and J ends lost 4 bases and 5 bases, in that order; junction bases with no gene match: 8. The DNA of the CDR3 is TGTGCCAGCAGTTCTCCCAGCGGGAGGGACCACGAGCAGTACTTC. This sequence encodes CASSSPSGRDHEQYF.

This clone was seen only once. V usage is TRBV29-1 and J usage is TRBJ2-6, with TRBD1 identical over 8 bases. J lost 3 bases, V lost 5 bases, and 15 bases had no gene match. The CDR3 is 18 amino acids. Germline V gene lookup returns CDR1 SQVTM and CDR2 ANQGSEA. The CDR3 DNA reads TGCAGCGTTCAGGGATCAAACAGGGGGTCGCATGGGGCCAACGTCCTGACTTTC. Its protein product is CSVQGSNRGSHGANVLTF.